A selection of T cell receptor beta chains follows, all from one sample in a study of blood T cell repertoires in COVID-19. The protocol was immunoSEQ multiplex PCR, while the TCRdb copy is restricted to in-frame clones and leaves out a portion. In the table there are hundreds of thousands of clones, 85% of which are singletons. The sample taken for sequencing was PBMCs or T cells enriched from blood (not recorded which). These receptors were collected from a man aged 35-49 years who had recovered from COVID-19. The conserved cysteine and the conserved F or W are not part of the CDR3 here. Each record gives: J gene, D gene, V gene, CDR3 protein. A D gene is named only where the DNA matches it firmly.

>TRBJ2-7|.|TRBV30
AWSRGETYEQY
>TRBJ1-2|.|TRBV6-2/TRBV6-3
ASSPRQVDGYT
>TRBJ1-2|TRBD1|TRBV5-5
ASSGGTGNYGYT
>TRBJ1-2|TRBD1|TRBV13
ASSSWTGMRGYT
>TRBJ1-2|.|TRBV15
ATSRPPGTPYGYT
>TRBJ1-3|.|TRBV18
ASSPTDSHLSGNTIY
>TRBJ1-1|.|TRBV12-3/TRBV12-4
ASSFVSAGEAF
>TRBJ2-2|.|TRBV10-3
AISESLTGTTGELF
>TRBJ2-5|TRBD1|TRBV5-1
ASRQNRGGTVETQY
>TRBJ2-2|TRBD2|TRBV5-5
ASSLGVLAGAVGELF
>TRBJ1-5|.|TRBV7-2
ASSSQTGGPQH
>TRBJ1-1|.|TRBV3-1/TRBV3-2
ASSHSQTLNTEAF
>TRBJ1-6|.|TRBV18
ASSPGRRVYLGDSPLH